This is a list of T cell receptor beta chains from one sample in a study of T cells in Graves' hyperthyroidism and ophthalmopathy. Each CDR3 protein gets one entry after TCRdb re-called the multiplex PCR reads with MiXCR. The sample includes about 570,000 distinct CDR3 sequences, around 46% of them seen just once. Sequencing used peripheral blood or thyroid tissue (not recorded which). These receptors came from an adult woman with Graves' disease, either hyperthyroidism or ophthalmopathy (not recorded which). The CDR3 runs from the conserved cysteine through the conserved F or W. Each record gives: J gene, V gene, clone size, D gene, CDR3 DNA, CDR3 protein. The D gene is left open where the match is weak. Clone size is shown for a subset of rows, as once, few, many or a class of expanded clone.

>TRBJ1-5|TRBV20-1|many|.
TGCAGTGCTACCCACGGGCAGCTTAATCAGCCCCAGCATTTT
CSATHGQLNQPQHF
>TRBJ1-1|TRBV12-3/TRBV12-4|many|.
TGTGCCAGCAGTAGAAGACGGGGGTGGGACACTGAAGCTTTCTTT
CASSRRRGWDTEAFF
>TRBJ2-1|TRBV7-3|.|.
TGTGCCAGCAGCTTACTACCTGGACTGGATGAGCAGTTCTTC
CASSLLPGLDEQFF
>TRBJ1-4|TRBV12-3/TRBV12-4|many|TRBD1
TGTGCCAGCAGTCCCCAGGGGGCGGAGGAAAAACTATTTTTT
CASSPQGAEEKLFF
>TRBJ2-2|TRBV9|many|.
TGTGCCAGCAGCGTAGGCACCGGGTTTCCTCACACCGGGGAGCTGTTTTTT
CASSVGTGFPHTGELFF
>TRBJ2-7|TRBV20-1|many|TRBD2
TGCAGTGCTAGCGGGAGGTCCTACGAGCAGTACTTC
CSASGRSYEQYF
>TRBJ2-7|TRBV29-1|few|TRBD2
TGCAGCGCTTCCTCCCGGGAGGATGACGAGCAGTACTTC
CSASSREDDEQYF
>TRBJ2-5|TRBV20-1|.|TRBD2
TGCAGAGCGGGGGCGGTCTGGAATGAGCAGTACTTC
CRAGAVWNEQYF
>TRBJ2-7|TRBV2|.|.
TGCAGTGCTAGGATACGGTCGGAGGGCTACGAGCAGTACTTC
CSARIRSEGYEQYF
>TRBJ1-6|TRBV12-3/TRBV12-4|.|.
TGTGCCAGCAGTTTTTGGGACCGAGATTCACCCCTCCACTTT
CASSFWDRDSPLHF
>TRBJ1-5|TRBV10-3|.|.
TGTGCCACCAAGACGTCAAGTCGCAGCTCAACAGGGAGGGGTCAGCCCCAGCATTTT
CATKTSSRSSTGRGQPQHF
>TRBJ2-5|TRBV7-2|.|.
TGTGCCACCGGCAGGTTTCGGGGAGAGACCCAGTACTTC
CATGRFRGETQYF
>TRBJ1-5|TRBV19|.|.
TGTGCCAGTAGTGCCGGAGGCTATAGCAATCAGCCCCAGCATTTT
CASSAGGYSNQPQHF
>TRBJ2-5|TRBV7-9|.|TRBD1
TGTGCCAGCAGCCACGGGACAGGGCCTTTCCAAGAGACCCAGTACTTC
CASSHGTGPFQETQYF
>TRBJ1-1|TRBV15|few|.
TGTGCCACCAGCAGGCGAGGGGAACACTCGAACACTGAAGCTTTCTTT
CATSRRGEHSNTEAFF
>TRBJ2-5|TRBV11-2|many|.
TGTGCCAGCAGCTCCACCGTTTTGGAGACCCAGTACTTC
CASSSTVLETQYF
>TRBJ1-1|TRBV5-1|many|.
TGCGCCAGCAGCTTGGGGCCGGAGGCCACTGAAGCTTTCTTT
CASSLGPEATEAFF
>TRBJ2-7|TRBV20-1|.|TRBD2
TGCAGTGCTCCGACTAGCGGGCCTTGGTACGAGCAGTACTTC
CSAPTSGPWYEQYF
>TRBJ1-3|TRBV10-3|many|TRBD1
TGTGCCATCAGCCTGACAGGGTTCGGAAACACCATATATTTT
CAISLTGFGNTIYF
>TRBJ1-6|TRBV14|many|.
TGTGCCAGCAGCCAAGGGGGCCCTTGGTCACCCCTCCACTTT
CASSQGGPWSPLHF
>TRBJ2-2|TRBV10-3|.|TRBD1
TGTGCCATACAGGGGGCAGGGCTGGGAGCCGGGGAGCTGTTTTTT
CAIQGAGLGAGELFF
>TRBJ1-1|TRBV7-2|.|.
TGTGCCAGCAGCTTCGGGGTAGGGACACCGAACACTGAAGCTTTCTTT
CASSFGVGTPNTEAFF
>TRBJ2-6|TRBV6-5|many|.
TGTGCCAGCAGGGGAAGTCCCTCTGGGGCCAACGTCCTGACTTTC
CASRGSPSGANVLTF
>TRBJ2-5|TRBV9|many|.
TGTGCCAGCAGCGTAGGAGGGTCACAAGAGACCCAGTACTTC
CASSVGGSQETQYF
>TRBJ1-1|TRBV29-1|many|.
TGCAGCGTTCAGGCCGGGCCGAACACTGAAGCTTTCTTT
CSVQAGPNTEAFF
>TRBJ2-5|TRBV9|.|TRBD1
TGTGCCAGCAGCGGCCCCCTCTCGGGACAGGGCACAACCCAAGAGACCCAGTACTTC
CASSGPLSGQGTTQETQYF
>TRBJ2-7|TRBV19|many|.
TGTGCCAGTAGTCTCCAGGTACGAAACGAGCAGTACTTC
CASSLQVRNEQYF
>TRBJ2-7|TRBV20-1|few|TRBD2
TGCAGTGCCAGCAGTTCCCTAGCGGGAGGGCCTTACGAGCAGTACTTC
CSASSSLAGGPYEQYF
>TRBJ1-1|TRBV19|.|.
TGTGCCAGTATTGACTGGACACCAAGGTCCGGGAACACTGAAGCTTTCTTT
CASIDWTPRSGNTEAFF
>TRBJ1-4|TRBV15|.|.
TGTGCCACCAGCAGAGATCAGGGCGAGGGTGAAAAACTGTTTTTT
CATSRDQGEGEKLFF
>TRBJ1-5|TRBV20-1|.|.
TGCAGTGCTAGGAGATTCTTGAGACAGGCCAATCAGCCCCAGCATTTT
CSARRFLRQANQPQHF
>TRBJ1-1|TRBV5-1|.|.
TGCGCCGGCTCCCCGGGCGGCAGGGGAAGGACTGAGGCTTTCTTT
CAGSPGGRGRTEAFF
>TRBJ2-3|TRBV7-8|.|.
TGTGCCAGCAGCCAAGGACCGGGACACGGGGCAGATACGCAGTATTTT
CASSQGPGHGADTQYF
>TRBJ2-2|TRBV7-2|.|.
TGTGCCAGCAGCTTACGGAACGGAGGGTTGGCCGGGGAGCTGTTTTTT
CASSLRNGGLAGELFF
>TRBJ1-5|TRBV9|.|.
TGTGCCAGCAGCGTAGATACAGCGAGTGGCAATCAGCCCCAGCATTTT
CASSVDTASGNQPQHF
>TRBJ2-7|TRBV14|.|.
TGTGCCAGCAGCCTAAGTTATGGCGGGGAGGTCCTTCGGGAGCAGTACTTC
CASSLSYGGEVLREQYF
>TRBJ2-3|TRBV25-1|.|.
TGTGCCAGCAGTGTAGAGGGAATGGTCACAGATACGCAGTATTTT
CASSVEGMVTDTQYF
>TRBJ1-6|TRBV6-6|.|TRBD1
TGTGCCAGCAGACGGGACAGGCGAAATTCACCCCTCCACTTT
CASRRDRRNSPLHF
>TRBJ2-6|TRBV10-3|.|.
TGTGCCATCAGTGCCAGTGGACAGACAGCCGGGGCCAACGTCCTGACTTTC
CAISASGQTAGANVLTF
>TRBJ1-6|TRBV7-4|.|.
TGTGCCAGCAGCACGCCGGGAGTATCACCCCTCCACTTT
CASSTPGVSPLHF